This TCR beta chain was identified during a study of identical twins (dated by TCRdb to about 2016). The study in broad terms: TCR alpha and beta repertoires from monozygotic twins, unrelated adults of various ages and cord blood were deep-sequenced to test whether fetal clonotypes persist. To rule out contamination, the twin experiments were replicated at different times with different library preparation protocols.

This clonotype has just a few counts. There is no known antigen for this receptor. No per-base quality is available; no much larger clone lies one base away. Libraries were made using 5' RACE. The sequencer was an Illumina HiSeq 2000. A universal primer binding site was introduced by template switching, and a unique molecular identifier was present in the final cDNA, enabling accurate counting of TCR cDNA molecules. Specific primers in the conserved constant-segment region were used to synthesize first-strand cDNA for TCR alpha and beta chains. To control for contamination, every cDNA library was double barcoded, receiving both a SMART-Mk sample barcode and Illumina barcodes. TruSeq adapter sequences and Illumina sample barcodes were added in two successive PCR steps. TCR alpha and beta cDNA libraries were sequenced on the Illumina HiSeq platform with custom primers. In the original analysis: Raw reads were processed with MiGEC to extract unique molecular identifiers, and MiXCR was used to determine CDR3 positions. For each individual, recombination models were inferred using an EM algorithm with the repgenHMM and IGoR tools. The tcR package in R was used for shared clonotype analysis, with sharing normalized by the product of cloneset sizes. To study raw recombination free of thymic and clonal selection effects, out-of-frame nonproductive sequences were analyzed. TCRdb took the public reads, trimmed them with fastp at Q25, ran MiXCR for clone calling and kept in-frame beta chains. A single entry per CDR3 protein holds the most common genes and DNA from its merged rows. Clone size and V and J calls follow TCRdb, not the original study. The sample has about 790,000 distinct CDR3 sequences on record, 18% of them singletons. Roughly 14% of the sample is taken by the ten largest.

Measured from the cysteine to the phenylalanine, the CDR3 is 12 residues long. Of the read, only the CDR3 DNA is kept; its 36 bases are in frame from base 1. Between the V and J ends, shortened by 9 bases and 2 bases respectively, the junction contains 11 bases. The investigation overall reported the following: Compared with coincidental sharing between unrelated individuals, an excess of low generation-probability sequences was observed among out-of-frame TCR alpha sequences shared between twins. In monozygotic twins, recombination models systematically underestimated out-of-frame TCR alpha sharing, but the models matched the sharing seen between unrelated individuals. Zero-insertion analyses could be partly confounded by invariant T cells such as MAIT and iNKT, although diverse VJ usage argued against such confounding for most clonotypes. Because the same donors could not be followed over many years, the conclusions relied on cross-sectional statistical analysis. Abundant cord blood beta clonotypes had fewer insertions, young adult naive repertoires showed a similar but weaker trend, and memory repertoires showed no such trend. A weaker excess of twin sharing was found in beta out-of-frame sequences because the signal-to-noise ratio was lowered by fewer shared sequences.

Only healthy Caucasian donors were included. The twin cohort comprised three pairs of female monozygotic twins, all aged roughly 18 to 30 years. Peripheral blood mononuclear cells were used as the source from which RNA for TCR libraries was isolated. Another study also made use of these data, one on T cells expressing NK-cell markers. Per that second paper: About eight donors provided sorted CD3+CD56+NKG2C+, CD3+CD56+NKG2C- and CD3+CD56-NKG2C+ T-cell subsets, whose TCR beta-chain repertoires were profiled. Among the eight sequenced donors, seven were HCMV-seropositive and one was HCMV-seronegative. In several experiments an anti-gammadeltaTCR antibody was added to restrict sorting to alphabetaTCR-expressing T cells. In six donors, the dominant CD3+CD56+NKG2C+ clonotypes were found to rank among the top 10 CD8+ clonotypes and to make up about 1.0-7.0% of CD8+ T cells. Those dominant clonotypes were again the most abundant among CD3+CD56-NKG2C+ cells in a handful of donors, at about 28.3-65%. It remained unclear whether the expanded NKG2C-expressing T cell clones were specific for HCMV antigens. The study sequenced eight donors, all healthy volunteers chosen at random: three men and five women. HCMV-specific IgG was detected in serum with a commercial ELISA kit to determine HCMV serostatus. Bulk peripheral blood T-cell repertoires were additionally sequenced from unsorted PBMC for a handful of donors. MIGEC was used to demultiplex reads and group the reads by UMI, and MiTCR was used to assemble and quantify clonotypes. To remove erroneous sequences, TCR cDNA sequences were retained only when supported by two or more reads. Downstream repertoire analysis used the tcR package, and clonotypes were matched across fractions by CDR3 nucleotide sequence plus V segment. VDJmatch was used to annotate antigen specificity against VDJdb, with one amino acid substitution in CDR3 permitted.

This sequence originates from a woman aged 18-35 years in good health. The chain couples TRBV12-3 or TRBV12-4 to TRBJ2-7, with no confident D gene call. The sample was PBMCs. The CDR3 reads CASGYSTYEQYF. The nucleotide sequence reads as follows: TGTGCCAGTGGGTACAGTACCTACGAGCAGTACTTC.